These T cell receptor beta chains were read from a single sample in a study of T cell changes during pregnancy in multiple sclerosis. Produced via immunoSEQ multiplex PCR; TCRdb's table is partial and in-frame only. The table lists 60,000 or so clones, roughly nine tenths of them singletons. The specimen comprised peripheral blood, sampled before pregnancy. The receptors originated from a female donor with multiple sclerosis, enrolled in a pregnancy study. Each CDR3 is given with its conserved first and last residue. Fields, in order: D gene, J gene, V gene, clone size, CDR3 protein, CDR3 DNA. The D gene is left open where the match is weak. Not all rows give a size; the values are once, few, many and, for expanded clones, a class.

D gene: TRBD1; J gene: TRBJ1-2; V gene: TRBV7-2; clone size: NA; CDR3 protein: CASSLVGLRGRGYGYTF; CDR3 DNA: TGTGCCAGCAGCCTAGTAGGTCTAAGGGGGCGCGGCTATGGCTACACCTTC
D gene: NA; J gene: TRBJ1-1; V gene: TRBV29-1; clone size: NA; CDR3 protein: CSVSFTGTTLKAFF; CDR3 DNA: TGCAGCGTCTCTTTCACGGGGACAACACTGAAAGCTTTCTTT
D gene: NA; J gene: TRBJ1-1; V gene: TRBV7-9; clone size: once; CDR3 protein: CASSLGGRNTEAFF; CDR3 DNA: TGTGCCAGCAGCTTAGGGGGCAGGAACACTGAAGCTTTCTTT
D gene: TRBD2; J gene: TRBJ2-3; V gene: TRBV11-1; clone size: NA; CDR3 protein: CASNKLAADTQYF; CDR3 DNA: TGTGCCAGCAATAAACTAGCGGCAGATACGCAGTATTTT
D gene: NA; J gene: TRBJ2-7; V gene: TRBV9; clone size: NA; CDR3 protein: CASSLGEYRADEQYF; CDR3 DNA: TGTGCCAGCAGTCTCGGAGAATACAGGGCGGACGAGCAGTACTTC
D gene: NA; J gene: TRBJ1-4; V gene: TRBV28; clone size: NA; CDR3 protein: CASSFLGATNEKLFF; CDR3 DNA: TGTGCCAGCAGTTTCTTGGGGGCGACTAATGAAAAACTGTTTTTT
D gene: TRBD2; J gene: TRBJ2-1; V gene: TRBV7-2; clone size: NA; CDR3 protein: CASSLRRGVTYNEQFF; CDR3 DNA: TGTGCCAGCAGCTTAAGACGGGGGGTAACTTACAATGAGCAGTTCTTC
D gene: TRBD2; J gene: TRBJ2-2; V gene: TRBV5-4; clone size: NA; CDR3 protein: CASSLAGRGANTGELFF; CDR3 DNA: TGTGCCAGCAGCTTGGCCGGGCGGGGGGCGAACACCGGGGAGCTGTTTTTT
D gene: NA; J gene: TRBJ1-2; V gene: TRBV7-2; clone size: NA; CDR3 protein: CASSLPNGGAATF; CDR3 DNA: TGTGCCAGCAGCTTACCTAATGGAGGAGCGGCCACCTTC
D gene: TRBD2; J gene: TRBJ2-7; V gene: TRBV4-1; clone size: once; CDR3 protein: CASSQEIPGGFEQYF; CDR3 DNA: TGCGCCAGCAGCCAAGAAATTCCGGGGGGATTCGAGCAGTACTTC
D gene: NA; J gene: TRBJ1-1; V gene: TRBV5-1; clone size: NA; CDR3 protein: CASRRGDTEAFF; CDR3 DNA: TGCGCCAGCAGACGTGGAGACACTGAAGCTTTCTTT
D gene: NA; J gene: TRBJ1-1; V gene: TRBV7-2; clone size: NA; CDR3 protein: CASSPREYRVGTEAFF; CDR3 DNA: TGTGCCAGCAGCCCTAGAGAGTACAGGGTTGGTACTGAAGCTTTCTTT
D gene: NA; J gene: TRBJ2-3; V gene: TRBV7-2; clone size: NA; CDR3 protein: CASTFGGDTQYF; CDR3 DNA: TGTGCCAGCACCTTCGGCGGCGATACGCAGTATTTT
D gene: NA; J gene: TRBJ1-2; V gene: TRBV4-1; clone size: NA; CDR3 protein: CASSQVTGPYGYTF; CDR3 DNA: TGCGCCAGCAGCCAAGTCACAGGGCCCTATGGCTACACCTTC
D gene: NA; J gene: TRBJ1-5; V gene: TRBV5-1; clone size: NA; CDR3 protein: CASSLLWSGNQPQHF; CDR3 DNA: TGCGCCAGCAGCTTACTCTGGTCGGGGAATCAGCCCCAGCATTTT
D gene: TRBD2; J gene: TRBJ2-1; V gene: TRBV7-9; clone size: NA; CDR3 protein: CASSLASGGAYNEQFF; CDR3 DNA: TGTGCCAGCAGCTTAGCTAGCGGGGGGGCATACAATGAGCAGTTCTTC
D gene: TRBD2; J gene: TRBJ2-1; V gene: TRBV9; clone size: NA; CDR3 protein: CASSVVASGGAGNEQFF; CDR3 DNA: TGTGCCAGCAGCGTAGTCGCTAGCGGGGGGGCAGGCAATGAGCAGTTCTTC
D gene: TRBD2; J gene: TRBJ2-5; V gene: TRBV29-1; clone size: NA; CDR3 protein: CSVEGGTERGASGGMTETQYF; CDR3 DNA: TGCAGCGTTGAAGGTGGGACAGAAAGAGGTGCTAGCGGGGGGATGACGGAGACCCAGTACTTC
D gene: TRBD1; J gene: TRBJ1-5; V gene: TRBV18; clone size: NA; CDR3 protein: CASSLSTGNQPQHF; CDR3 DNA: TGTGCCAGCTCACTATCGACAGGGAATCAGCCCCAGCATTTT
D gene: NA; J gene: TRBJ1-5; V gene: TRBV5-5; clone size: NA; CDR3 protein: CASSFRVVTVINQPQHF; CDR3 DNA: TGTGCCAGCAGCTTTAGAGTAGTGACAGTCATAAATCAGCCCCAGCATTTT
D gene: NA; J gene: TRBJ1-1; V gene: TRBV11-2; clone size: NA; CDR3 protein: CASSLGGQAGAFF; CDR3 DNA: TGTGCCAGCAGCTTAGGCGGCCAGGCAGGGGCTTTCTTT
D gene: TRBD1; J gene: TRBJ1-4; V gene: TRBV5-6; clone size: NA; CDR3 protein: CASMPGQGYEKLFF; CDR3 DNA: TGTGCCAGCATGCCGGGACAGGGGTACGAAAAACTGTTTTTT
D gene: NA; J gene: TRBJ2-7; V gene: TRBV6-5; clone size: NA; CDR3 protein: CASSPTFRSYEQYF; CDR3 DNA: TGTGCCAGCAGCCCGACATTCCGTTCCTACGAGCAGTACTTC
D gene: NA; J gene: TRBJ1-3; V gene: TRBV11-2; clone size: NA; CDR3 protein: CASSLAAASTGNTIYF; CDR3 DNA: TGTGCCAGCAGCTTAGCCGCGGCCTCAACTGGAAACACCATATATTTT
D gene: NA; J gene: TRBJ1-5; V gene: TRBV5-6; clone size: NA; CDR3 protein: CASSRIGRVNQPQHF; CDR3 DNA: TGTGCCAGCAGCCGCATTGGGAGGGTCAATCAGCCCCAGCATTTT
D gene: TRBD2; J gene: TRBJ2-1; V gene: TRBV7-2; clone size: NA; CDR3 protein: CASSLLVTSGEQFF; CDR3 DNA: TGTGCCAGCAGCTTACTTGTGACTAGCGGCGAGCAGTTCTTC
D gene: NA; J gene: TRBJ1-1; V gene: TRBV14; clone size: NA; CDR3 protein: CAIRKLTGTNTEAFF; CDR3 DNA: TGTGCCATCAGAAAACTCACAGGGACGAACACTGAAGCTTTCTTT
D gene: TRBD2; J gene: TRBJ2-3; V gene: TRBV6-5; clone size: NA; CDR3 protein: CASSSSGTTSTDTQYF; CDR3 DNA: TGTGCCAGCAGTTCCTCAGGGACTACGAGCACAGATACGCAGTATTTT
D gene: NA; J gene: TRBJ2-1; V gene: TRBV6-5; clone size: NA; CDR3 protein: CASSYRVYNEQFF; CDR3 DNA: TGTGCCAGCAGTTACCGCGTCTACAATGAGCAGTTCTTC
D gene: NA; J gene: TRBJ2-1; V gene: TRBV5-1; clone size: NA; CDR3 protein: CASSLGQAGYNEQFF; CDR3 DNA: TGCGCCAGCAGCTTAGGACAGGCGGGATACAATGAGCAGTTCTTC
D gene: NA; J gene: TRBJ1-1; V gene: TRBV7-8; clone size: NA; CDR3 protein: CASTERGLAEAFF; CDR3 DNA: TGTGCCAGCACCGAGAGGGGGTTGGCTGAAGCTTTCTTT
D gene: TRBD2; J gene: TRBJ2-3; V gene: TRBV7-2; clone size: NA; CDR3 protein: CASSLFSGSSTDTQYF; CDR3 DNA: TGTGCCAGCAGCTTATTTAGCGGGTCTAGCACAGATACGCAGTATTTT
D gene: NA; J gene: TRBJ1-1; V gene: TRBV18; clone size: NA; CDR3 protein: CASSPQRWGGTEAFF; CDR3 DNA: TGTGCCAGCTCACCCCAACGATGGGGGGGGACTGAAGCTTTCTTT
D gene: NA; J gene: TRBJ2-3; V gene: TRBV7-2; clone size: NA; CDR3 protein: CASSLGTGRSTDTQYF; CDR3 DNA: TGTGCCAGCAGCTTGGGAACCGGGAGAAGCACAGATACGCAGTATTTT
D gene: TRBD1; J gene: TRBJ1-5; V gene: TRBV18; clone size: NA; CDR3 protein: CASSPPDRDGVPPLSVNQPQHF; CDR3 DNA: TGTGCCAGCTCACCACCAGACAGGGACGGGGTCCCTCCACTATCCGTTAATCAGCCCCAGCATTTT
D gene: TRBD1; J gene: TRBJ2-5; V gene: TRBV29-1; clone size: NA; CDR3 protein: CSVTGARQETQYF; CDR3 DNA: TGCAGCGTCACAGGGGCGCGCCAAGAGACCCAGTACTTC
D gene: NA; J gene: TRBJ2-7; V gene: TRBV6-6; clone size: NA; CDR3 protein: CASSLGGSYEQYF; CDR3 DNA: TGTGCCAGCAGCCTGGGGGGCTCCTACGAGCAGTACTTC
D gene: TRBD1; J gene: TRBJ2-1; V gene: TRBV6-6; clone size: NA; CDR3 protein: CASSYGTGLNEQFF; CDR3 DNA: TGTGCCAGCAGTTACGGGACAGGGCTAAATGAGCAGTTCTTC
D gene: NA; J gene: TRBJ1-2; V gene: TRBV5-4; clone size: NA; CDR3 protein: CASSLGPGVLSNYGYTF; CDR3 DNA: TGTGCCAGCAGCTTGGGTCCGGGGGTTCTCTCTAACTATGGCTACACCTTC
D gene: NA; J gene: TRBJ1-3; V gene: TRBV7-7; clone size: NA; CDR3 protein: CASSSGSSSGNTIYF; CDR3 DNA: TGTGCCAGCAGCTCAGGAAGCTCCTCTGGAAACACCATATATTTT
D gene: TRBD1; J gene: TRBJ2-5; V gene: TRBV7-8; clone size: NA; CDR3 protein: CASTHNRGEVETQYF; CDR3 DNA: TGTGCCAGCACCCATAACAGGGGGGAAGTGGAGACCCAGTACTTC
D gene: NA; J gene: TRBJ1-1; V gene: TRBV9; clone size: NA; CDR3 protein: CASSREEDRLEAFF; CDR3 DNA: TGTGCCAGCAGTAGAGAGGAGGACCGACTTGAAGCTTTCTTT
D gene: NA; J gene: TRBJ1-2; V gene: TRBV9; clone size: NA; CDR3 protein: CASSLRGDSNNYGYTF; CDR3 DNA: TGTGCCAGCAGCCTAAGAGGGGACTCCAATAACTATGGCTACACCTTC
D gene: NA; J gene: TRBJ1-1; V gene: TRBV19; clone size: NA; CDR3 protein: CASRDRPNTEAFF; CDR3 DNA: TGTGCCAGTAGGGACAGACCGAACACTGAAGCTTTCTTT
D gene: NA; J gene: TRBJ2-7; V gene: TRBV9; clone size: few; CDR3 protein: CASSVEGQPSYEQYF; CDR3 DNA: TGTGCCAGCAGCGTAGAGGGGCAGCCCTCCTACGAGCAGTACTTC
D gene: TRBD1; J gene: TRBJ2-3; V gene: TRBV19; clone size: once; CDR3 protein: CASSISGTGPEDTQYF; CDR3 DNA: TGTGCCAGTAGTATCTCCGGGACAGGGCCTGAAGATACGCAGTATTTT
D gene: NA; J gene: TRBJ2-7; V gene: TRBV6-5; clone size: NA; CDR3 protein: CASRRDSYEQYF; CDR3 DNA: TGTGCCAGCAGGCGGGACAGCTACGAGCAGTACTTC
D gene: NA; J gene: TRBJ1-6; V gene: TRBV6-5; clone size: NA; CDR3 protein: CASSLGQIRSPLHF; CDR3 DNA: TGTGCCAGCAGCCTGGGACAAATACGTTCACCCCTCCACTTT
D gene: NA; J gene: TRBJ1-5; V gene: TRBV9; clone size: NA; CDR3 protein: CASSVGLGGEPQHF; CDR3 DNA: TGTGCCAGCAGCGTCGGACTGGGGGGGGAGCCCCAGCATTTT
D gene: NA; J gene: TRBJ2-3; V gene: TRBV6-1; clone size: NA; CDR3 protein: CASTRSHGLDTQYF; CDR3 DNA: TGTGCCAGCACTAGATCCCACGGTTTGGATACGCAGTATTTT
D gene: NA; J gene: TRBJ1-2; V gene: TRBV19; clone size: NA; CDR3 protein: CASRDFGPSNYGYTF; CDR3 DNA: TGTGCCAGTAGGGACTTCGGACCATCTAACTATGGCTACACCTTC
D gene: NA; J gene: TRBJ2-7; V gene: TRBV7-2; clone size: NA; CDR3 protein: CASSSLGSTYEQYF; CDR3 DNA: TGTGCCAGCAGCTCCCTGGGCTCTACCTACGAGCAGTACTTC
D gene: TRBD1; J gene: TRBJ1-2; V gene: TRBV5-1; clone size: once; CDR3 protein: CASSLADRGRSYGYTF; CDR3 DNA: TGCGCCAGCAGCTTGGCTGACAGGGGAAGGAGCTATGGCTACACCTTC
D gene: TRBD2; J gene: TRBJ2-1; V gene: TRBV5-6; clone size: NA; CDR3 protein: CASGDSRGYYNEQFF; CDR3 DNA: TGTGCCAGCGGGGACTCGCGGGGGTACTACAATGAGCAGTTCTTC
D gene: NA; J gene: TRBJ2-4; V gene: TRBV19; clone size: NA; CDR3 protein: CASMQTRLAKNIQYF; CDR3 DNA: TGTGCCAGTATGCAGACTAGATTAGCCAAAAACATTCAGTACTTC
D gene: TRBD2; J gene: TRBJ2-3; V gene: TRBV6-4; clone size: few; CDR3 protein: CASSDAGGSTDTQYF; CDR3 DNA: TGTGCCAGCAGTGATGCGGGGGGGAGCACAGATACGCAGTATTTT
D gene: NA; J gene: TRBJ1-1; V gene: TRBV7-9; clone size: few; CDR3 protein: CASSFAGNTEAFF; CDR3 DNA: TGTGCCAGCAGCTTTGCGGGGAACACTGAAGCTTTCTTT
D gene: NA; J gene: TRBJ1-1; V gene: TRBV21-1; clone size: NA; CDR3 protein: CASSKERHQNTEAFF; CDR3 DNA: TGTGCCAGCAGCAAAGAGCGGCATCAGAACACTGAAGCTTTCTTT
D gene: NA; J gene: TRBJ2-7; V gene: TRBV5-4; clone size: NA; CDR3 protein: CASSLEVGEQYF; CDR3 DNA: TGTGCCAGCAGCTTAGAGGTCGGCGAGCAGTACTTC
D gene: NA; J gene: TRBJ2-1; V gene: TRBV29-1; clone size: NA; CDR3 protein: CSGMKGGGGNEQFF; CDR3 DNA: TGCAGCGGGATGAAGGGAGGTGGGGGCAATGAGCAGTTCTTC